This T cell receptor (beta chain) came from a study of T cells in localized non-small cell lung cancer. The study, taken as a whole, reports: It was uninvolved adjacent lung that showed the highest T cell clonality, exceeding tumor. For the top 100 tumor clones, a median about 62 also appeared in adjacent lung. Higher T cell density in the blood was associated with longer overall survival, whereas higher adjacent-lung clonality associated with shorter survival. Owing to sequencing of a solitary tumor region, heterogeneity cannot be discounted.

Here immunoSEQ multiplex PCR was the method, and the copy in TCRdb shows in-frame clones only, minus some. The sample contains about 19,000 clones, just over 90% of which appear only once. The table lists this clone with a few counts. The antigen remains undetermined. CDR3 length: 15 residues. Germline CDR1 SGHRS, CDR2 YFSETQ. With V trimmed by 0 bases and J by 5 bases, 6 bases remained unmatched. V usage is TRBV5-1 and J usage is TRBJ2-3; 7 nucleotides line up with TRBD2. The starting material was peripheral blood, obtained before any cancer treatment. The TCR comes from a male donor older than 55 with stage I squamous cell lung carcinoma. The CDR3 coding sequence is TGCGCCAGCAGCTTGGCCCAAAGCGGGGAAGATACGCAGTATTTT. Protein: CASSLAQSGEDTQYF.